This entry describes one TCR beta chain. Those who donated were healthy bone marrow donors. The CDR3 length is 14 residues. CDR1 SGHNT and CDR2 YYREEE come from the germline V gene (reference sequence). Primers included in the PCR were 60 Vbeta and 13 Jbeta primers. Clones were read by immunoSEQ multiplex PCR, and TCRdb kept only the in-frame ones, dropping some. The sample lists 110,000 to 150,000 clones; over 55% were seen once. The data originate from a study of cytomegalovirus exposure and HLA in healthy donors. For the study at large: Approximately 77 million unique TCRs from HLA-typed donors were held in an early release of data.

This receptor was taken from a man in his forties in good health and CMV-seronegative. The chain couples TRBV5-4 to TRBJ2-5; possibly TRBD1 for D (6 bases). The J call is uncertain, as TRBJ2-7 better fits the DNA end. The sample comprised PBMCs. CDR3 residues: CASIDRGNPYEQYF. The CDR3 coding sequence is TGTGCCAGCATCGATAGGGGGAACCCCTACGAGCAGTACTTC.